The source of this TCR beta chain is a study of cytomegalovirus exposure and HLA in healthy donors. 13 Jbeta primers and 60 Vbeta primers were used for the PCR. Clones were read by immunoSEQ multiplex PCR, and TCRdb kept only the in-frame ones, dropping some. The table shows 95,000 to 100,000 clones, with about 70% occurring only once. CDR3 length: 14 residues. Material for sequencing was PBMCs. The sequence was obtained from a woman in her thirties or forties in good health and CMV-seronegative. V usage is TRBV21-1 and J usage is TRBJ2-1; the table's D call, TRBD2, has no DNA check behind it. TRBV21-1 is classified as a pseudogene. CDR3 loop: CASSRLRLAHEQFF. CDR3 bases: TGTGCCAGCAGCCGACTCAGACTAGCGCATGAGCAGTTCTTC.